The 16 T cell receptor beta chains in this list originate from one sample, sequenced in a study of tumor and adjacent non-tumor tissue in lung cancer. Three rounds of nested PCR, following a modified ARM-PCR protocol, produced the TCRbeta library. TCRdb analysed the multiplex PCR reads with MiXCR anew, one entry per CDR3 protein. The sample shows some 84,000 distinct CDR3 sequences, 61% of them seen only once. No cell sorting was done before RNA was extracted from the tissue. Source material: lung tumor tissue. These receptors came from a man in his 70s with non-small cell lung cancer.

As regards this clonotype: One end of the junction varies from germline; a read error may be responsible. The chain employs TRBV11-2 and TRBJ2-5; 9 nucleotides align to TRBD1. The CDR3 covers 16 residues. Germline lookup yields CDR1 SGHAT and CDR2 FQNNGV. The CDR3 region has the DNA TGTACCAGCATCTCTCGCCGGGACAGGGTGCAAGAGACCCGGTACTTC. Amino acid sequence: CTSISRRDRVQETRYF.

A remark on this clonotype: Lacking the conserved final phenylalanine or tryptophan, this CDR3 likely reflects a read error. The rearrangement links TRBV5-1 to TRBJ1-4, with 8 nucleotides matching TRBD1. Germline V gene data show CDR1 as SGHRS and CDR2 as YFSETQ. The CDR3 sequence is 16 residues long. V trimming: 0 bases; J trimming: 5 bases; junction bases outside the gene matches: 6. The CDR3 coding sequence is TGCGCCAGCAGCTTGGACCAGTGGACAGGGAATGAAAAACTGTTTCTT. This sequence encodes CASSLDQWTGNEKLFL.

Remarks on this clonotype: The conserved final phenylalanine or tryptophan is absent from the CDR3, which likely points to a read error. No DNA is shown, since the ends of the CDR3 on it are uncertain; the CDR3 is the one TCRdb lists. The rearrangement joins TRBV11-2 to TRBJ2-7. From its first to its last residue, the CDR3 has 12 amino acids. Germline V gene lookup returns CDR1 SGHAT and CDR2 FQNNGV. The CDR3: CASSLGVYKHYS.

Of note for this clonotype: Because it lacks the conserved phenylalanine or tryptophan at the end, this CDR3 is likely a read error. The V gene is TRBV30, the J gene TRBJ1-6; 7 bases map to TRBD1. J was trimmed by 14 bases and V by 5 bases; bases with no gene match: 6. The CDR3 spans 11 residues. In germline, CDR1 is GTSNPN, CDR2 SVGIG (reference sequence). The CDR3 coding sequence is TGTGCCTGGCTGACAGGGCGGGCCCTCCACCTT. It encodes CAWLTGRALHL.

A few counts support this clonotype. The CDR3 nucleotides read TGTGCCAGCAGCCCCGGGGGCAGTCTGAATGAAAAACTGTTTTTT. It specifies CASSPGGSLNEKLFF. The V call is TRBV7-9, the J call TRBJ1-4; a possible D gene is TRBD1 (6 bases). Per germline, CDR1 SEHNR and CDR2 FQNEAQ (reference sequence). Trimming stripped 5 bases from V and 5 bases from J, with 15 bases between. The CDR3 runs 15 residues.

This clonotype has only a few counts. One base away lies a much larger clone, so this may be a sequencing read error. The rearrangement uses TRBV5-5 and TRBJ2-3; no clear D gene. Germline CDR1 is SGHKS and CDR2 is YYEKEE (reference sequence). There are 13 residues in the CDR3. CDR3 loop: CVSSLRSPDTQYF. CDR3 nucleotides: TGTGTCAGCAGCTTGAGATCACCAGATACGCAGTATTTT.

With regard to this clonotype: Since a much larger clone is just one base distant, this may be a read error. CDR3 protein: CASSLNPTTSGTVLAYEQYF. The DNA of the CDR3 is TGTGCCAGCAGCTTAAACCCCACGACTAGCGGGACGGTTCTTGCGTACGAGCAGTACTTC. The chain combines TRBV13 with TRBJ2-7; 11 nucleotides line up with TRBD2. This CDR3 has 20 residues. Germline CDR1 is PRHDT and CDR2 is FYEKMQ (reference sequence). J gave up 4 bases and V 2 bases, and 19 bases lay outside the gene matches.

This sequence joins TRBV14 and TRBJ2-1; D may be TRBD1 (5 bases). Trimming removed 9 bases from V and 0 bases from J, with 18 bases in between. CDR1 is SGHDN, CDR2 FVKESK, per germline. CDR3 length: 16 residues. The DNA of the CDR3 is TGTGCCAGTACCAGCCAGCAGGGAAGCTCCTACAATGAGCAGTTCTTC. Amino acids: CASTSQQGSSYNEQFF.

This clonotype has a handful of counts. The CDR3 does not close with the conserved phenylalanine or tryptophan, likely indicating a read error. The CDR3 coding sequence is TGTGCCAGTAGCCGCCTGGTACTAGCGGGAAACCAAGAGACCCAGTACTCC. Its protein is CASSRLVLAGNQETQYS. This rearrangement joins TRBV11-2 to TRBJ2-5, with TRBD2 matching over 10 bases. V was clipped by 9 bases and J by 0 bases; unmatched bases: 13. Germline V gene lookup returns CDR1 SGHAT and CDR2 FQNNGV. The CDR3 is made up of 17 amino acids.

Concerning this clonotype itself: One end of the junction fails to match germline, which may point to a read error. The V and J genes are TRBV11-2 and TRBJ2-2, with a possible D match to TRBD2 (6 bases). Germline CDR1 reads SGHAT; CDR2 reads FQNNGV. The CDR3 covers 14 residues. CDR3 DNA sequence: TGTGACAGCAGTTTAGGCGGGAACACCGGGGAGTTGTTTTTT. Protein sequence: CDSSLGGNTGELFF. Full variable domain (rest looked up from reference TRBV11-2 and TRBJ2-2): EAGVAQSPRYKIIEKRQSVAFWCNPISGHATLYWYQQILGQGPKLLIQFQNNGVVDDSQLPKDRFSAERLKGVDSTLKIQPAKLEDSAVYLCDSSLGGNTGELFFGEGSRLTVL.

This sequence joins TRBV29-1 and TRBJ2-3; D gene uncertain. CDR3 size: 11 residues. Germline V gene lookup returns CDR1 SQVTM and CDR2 ANQGSEA. V lost 7 bases and J 5 bases, leaving 10 bases between the germline ends. CDR3 loop: CSAFPIDTQYF. CDR3 nucleotides: TGCAGCGCATTCCCAATAGATACGCAGTATTTT.

In this sample, this clonotype turned up many times. The chain is built from TRBV4-1 and TRBJ1-4; D unresolved. The CDR3 extends over 16 amino acids. CDR1 MGHRA and CDR2 YSYEKL come from the germline V gene. V was shortened by 1 base and J by 4 bases, with 13 bases between the two germline ends. The CDR3 nucleotides are TGCGCCAGCAGCCAAGTAAGGACGGCGAATAATGAAAAACTGTTTTTT. Encoded protein: CASSQVRTANNEKLFF.

The sample holds many counts of this clonotype. The chain has TRBV13 and TRBJ2-7; 8 bases map to TRBD2. V was pared by 5 bases and J by 0 bases, with 6 bases of the junction left unmatched. Looked up from germline, CDR1 is PRHDT and CDR2 is FYEKMQ (reference sequence). The CDR3 is 15 amino acids. CDR3 sequence: CASSRERETSYEQYF. DNA of the CDR3: TGTGCCAGCAGCCGGGAGCGGGAGACCTCCTACGAGCAGTACTTC.

In the case of this clonotype: Lacking the conserved final phenylalanine or tryptophan, this CDR3 likely reflects a read error. This rearrangement joins TRBV11-2 to TRBJ2-3, with D unclear. The J call may be mistaken, given a closer DNA end match to TRBJ1-5. The CDR3 runs to 17 residues. Germline assignment: CDR1 SGHAT and CDR2 FQNNGV. The CDR3 here is CASSLTWTRVVTDTQHL. DNA for the CDR3: TGTGCCAGCAGCTTGACATGGACGAGGGTCGTCACAGATACGCAGCATTTG.

This clonotype has a handful of counts. This may be a read error, as it is one base from a much larger clone. The chain is built from TRBV4-1 and TRBJ2-5; D remains unclear. This CDR3 has 13 amino acids. The V gene's germline CDR1 is MGHRA and CDR2 YSYEKL. CDR3 in amino acids: CVSSHGVGETQYF. The CDR3 DNA reads as TGCGTCAGCAGCCACGGCGTAGGGGAGACCCAGTACTTC.

On this clonotype: This may stem from a read error, because a much larger clone lies one nucleotide away. This chain uses TRBV2 with TRBJ1-5, with D perhaps TRBD1 (5 bases). This CDR3 comprises 14 residues. Germline CDR1 SNHLY, CDR2 FYNNEI. The CDR3: CPSSLDAGEQPQHF. The CDR3 DNA follows: TGTCCCAGCAGCCTCGACGCGGGGGAACAGCCCCAGCATTTT.